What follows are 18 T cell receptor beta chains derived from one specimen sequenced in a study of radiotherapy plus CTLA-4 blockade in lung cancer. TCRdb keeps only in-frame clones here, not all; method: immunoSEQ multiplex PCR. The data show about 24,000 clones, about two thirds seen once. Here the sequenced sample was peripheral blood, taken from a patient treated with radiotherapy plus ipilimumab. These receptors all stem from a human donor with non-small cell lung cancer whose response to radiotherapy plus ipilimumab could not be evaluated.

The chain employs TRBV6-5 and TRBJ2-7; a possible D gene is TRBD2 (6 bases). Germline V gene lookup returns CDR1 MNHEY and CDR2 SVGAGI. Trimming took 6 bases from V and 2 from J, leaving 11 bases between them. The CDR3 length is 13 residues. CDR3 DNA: TGTGCCAGCAGGGGACTCCAGACCTACGAGCAGTACTTC. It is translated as CASRGLQTYEQYF.

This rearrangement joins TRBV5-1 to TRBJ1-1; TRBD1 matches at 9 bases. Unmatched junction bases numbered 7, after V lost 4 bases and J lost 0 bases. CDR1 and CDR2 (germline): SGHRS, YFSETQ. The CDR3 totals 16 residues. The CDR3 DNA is TGCGCCAGCAGCCCCGGGACAGGGAGGGTGAACACTGAAGCTTTCTTT. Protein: CASSPGTGRVNTEAFF.

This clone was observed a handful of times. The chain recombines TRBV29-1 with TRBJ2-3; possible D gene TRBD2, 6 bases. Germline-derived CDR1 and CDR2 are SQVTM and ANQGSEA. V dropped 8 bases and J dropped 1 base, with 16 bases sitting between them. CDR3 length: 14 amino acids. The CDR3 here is CSLEQWGGTDTQYF. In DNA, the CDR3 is TGCAGCTTAGAACAGTGGGGGGGCACAGATACGCAGTATTTT.

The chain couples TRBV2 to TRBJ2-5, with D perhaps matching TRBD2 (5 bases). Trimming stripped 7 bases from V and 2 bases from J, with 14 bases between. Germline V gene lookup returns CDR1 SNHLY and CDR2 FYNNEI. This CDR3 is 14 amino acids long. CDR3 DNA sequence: TGTGCCAGCAAAAGCCGACGGGATCAAGAGACCCAGTACTTC. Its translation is CASKSRRDQETQYF.

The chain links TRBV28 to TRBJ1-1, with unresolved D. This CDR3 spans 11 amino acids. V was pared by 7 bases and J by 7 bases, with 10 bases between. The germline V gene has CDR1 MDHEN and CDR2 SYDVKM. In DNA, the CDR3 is TGTGCCAGCAATTTTCTAGATGAAGCTTTCTTT. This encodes CASNFLDEAFF.

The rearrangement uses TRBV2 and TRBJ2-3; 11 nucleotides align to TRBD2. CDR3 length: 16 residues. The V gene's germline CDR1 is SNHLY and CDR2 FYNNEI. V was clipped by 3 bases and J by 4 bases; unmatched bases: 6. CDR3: CASSEGSGRAADTQYF. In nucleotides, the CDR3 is TGTGCCAGCAGTGAGGGTAGCGGGAGGGCCGCAGATACGCAGTATTTT.

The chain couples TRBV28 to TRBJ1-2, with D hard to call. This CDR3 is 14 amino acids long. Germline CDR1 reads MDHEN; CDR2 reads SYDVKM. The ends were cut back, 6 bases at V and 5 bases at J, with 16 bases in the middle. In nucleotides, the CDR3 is TGTGCCAGCAGCAAAGCGTCGCGGAAATATGGCTACACCTTC. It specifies CASSKASRKYGYTF.

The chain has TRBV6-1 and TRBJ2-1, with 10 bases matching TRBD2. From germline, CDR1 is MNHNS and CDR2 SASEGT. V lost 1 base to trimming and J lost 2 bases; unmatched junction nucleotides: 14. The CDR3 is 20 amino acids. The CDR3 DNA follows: TGTGCCAGCAGTGAAGAAGCGACTAGCGGGCCAGGCTTGGCCTACAATGAGCAGTTCTTC. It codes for CASSEEATSGPGLAYNEQFF.

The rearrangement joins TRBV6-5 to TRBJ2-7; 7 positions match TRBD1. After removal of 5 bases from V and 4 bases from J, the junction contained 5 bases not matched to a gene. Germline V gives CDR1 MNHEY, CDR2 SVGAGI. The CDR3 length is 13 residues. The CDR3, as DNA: TGTGCCAGCAGTACCGGGACAGTTTACGAGCAGTACTTC. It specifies CASSTGTVYEQYF.

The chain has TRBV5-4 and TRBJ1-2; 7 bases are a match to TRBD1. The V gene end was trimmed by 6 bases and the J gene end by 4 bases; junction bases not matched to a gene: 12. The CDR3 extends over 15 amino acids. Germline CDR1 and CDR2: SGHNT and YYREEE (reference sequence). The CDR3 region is CASTKDRVRVYGYTF. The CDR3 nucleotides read TGTGCCAGCACCAAAGACAGGGTTCGCGTCTATGGCTACACCTTC.

CDR3 nucleotide sequence: TGTGCCAGCAGCTTAAGGCCCGGGAGGGCCGAGACCCAGTACTTC. It codes for CASSLRPGRAETQYF. The V gene is TRBV7-2, the J gene TRBJ2-5; 8 nucleotides agree with TRBD2. V lost 2 bases, J lost 5 bases, and 7 bases stayed unmatched. This CDR3 is 15 amino acids long. CDR1 is SGHTA, CDR2 FQGNSA, per germline.

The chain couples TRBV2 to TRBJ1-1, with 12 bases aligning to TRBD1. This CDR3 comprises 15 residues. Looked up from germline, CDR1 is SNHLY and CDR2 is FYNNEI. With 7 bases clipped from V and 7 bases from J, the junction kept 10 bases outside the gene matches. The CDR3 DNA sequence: TGTGCCAGCACCGCCCGGGACAGGGGGCGAAATGAAGCTTTCTTT. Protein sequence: CASTARDRGRNEAFF.

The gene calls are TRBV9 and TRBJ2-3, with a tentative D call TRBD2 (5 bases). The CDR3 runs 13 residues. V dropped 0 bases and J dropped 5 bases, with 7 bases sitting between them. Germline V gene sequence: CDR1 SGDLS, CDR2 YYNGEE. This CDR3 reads CASSVAGKDTQYF. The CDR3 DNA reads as TGTGCCAGCAGCGTAGCGGGAAAAGATACGCAGTATTTT. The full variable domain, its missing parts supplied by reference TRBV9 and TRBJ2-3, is DSGVTQTPKHLITATGQRVTLRCSPRSGDLSVYWYQQSLDQGLQFLIQYYNGEERAKGNILERFSAQQFPDLHSELNLSSLELGDSALYFCASSVAGKDTQYFGPGTRLTVL.

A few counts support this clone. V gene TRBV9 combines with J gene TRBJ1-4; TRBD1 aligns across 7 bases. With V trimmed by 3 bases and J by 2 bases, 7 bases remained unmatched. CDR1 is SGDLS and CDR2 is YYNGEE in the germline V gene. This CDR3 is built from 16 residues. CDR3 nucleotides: TGTGCCAGCAGCGGTTCGACAGGGATCACTAATGAAAAACTGTTTTTT. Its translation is CASSGSTGITNEKLFF. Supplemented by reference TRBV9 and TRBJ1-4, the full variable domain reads DSGVTQTPKHLITATGQRVTLRCSPRSGDLSVYWYQQSLDQGLQFLIQYYNGEERAKGNILERFSAQQFPDLHSELNLSSLELGDSALYFCASSGSTGITNEKLFFGSGTQLSVL.

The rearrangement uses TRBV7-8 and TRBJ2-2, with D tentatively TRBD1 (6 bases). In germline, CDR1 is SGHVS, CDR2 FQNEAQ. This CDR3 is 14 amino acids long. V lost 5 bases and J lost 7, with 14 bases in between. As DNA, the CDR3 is TGTGCCAGCAGCCACCTACAGGGTATCGGGGAGCTGTTTTTT. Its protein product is CASSHLQGIGELFF.

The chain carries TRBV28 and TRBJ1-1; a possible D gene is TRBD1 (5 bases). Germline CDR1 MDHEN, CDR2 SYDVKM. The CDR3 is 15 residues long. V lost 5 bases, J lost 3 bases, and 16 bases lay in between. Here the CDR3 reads CASSPLGIGDTEAFF. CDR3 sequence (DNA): TGTGCCAGCAGTCCCCTAGGCATAGGGGACACTGAAGCTTTCTTT.

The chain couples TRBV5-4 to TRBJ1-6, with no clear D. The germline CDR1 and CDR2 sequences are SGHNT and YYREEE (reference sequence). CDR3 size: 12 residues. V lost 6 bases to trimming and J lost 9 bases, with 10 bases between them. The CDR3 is CASTTSGSPLHF. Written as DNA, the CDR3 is TGTGCCAGCACCACTTCAGGTTCACCCCTCCACTTT.

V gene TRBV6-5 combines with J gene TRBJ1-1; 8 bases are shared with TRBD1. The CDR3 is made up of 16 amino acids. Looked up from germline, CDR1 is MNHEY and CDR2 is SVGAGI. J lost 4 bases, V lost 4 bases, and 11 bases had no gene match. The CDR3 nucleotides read TGTGCCAGCAGTTTCGTTAGCAGGGGGCCTGTCACTGAAGCTTTCTTT. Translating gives CASSFVSRGPVTEAFF.